These 21 T cell receptor beta chains were all obtained from the same sample, sequenced in a study of blood T cell repertoires in COVID-19. Here immunoSEQ multiplex PCR was the method, and the copy in TCRdb shows in-frame clones only, minus some. Among approximately 150,000 clones listed, approximately 81% were seen once. The sample was PBMCs or T cells enriched from blood (not recorded which). The source of these receptors is a woman aged 45-65 years who had recovered from COVID-19.

The rearrangement joins TRBV6-2 or TRBV6-3 to TRBJ1-4; 7 positions match TRBD1. Losses at the gene ends were 6 bases for V and 7 bases for J; bases not matched to a gene: 20. Per the germline V gene, CDR1 is MNHEY and CDR2 is SVGEGT. There are 18 residues in the CDR3. CDR3 region: CASSFTTKTDRDGEKLFF. The CDR3 DNA follows: TGTGCCAGCAGCTTTACTACTAAAACAGACAGGGATGGTGAAAAACTGTTTTTT.

This chain links TRBV18 with TRBJ1-2; D unresolved. V shed 0 bases and J shed 6 bases, with 8 bases lying between them. The CDR3 runs to 13 residues. The germline V gene encodes CDR1 KGHSH and CDR2 LQKENI. The CDR3 protein is CASSPPTRDGYTF. As DNA, the CDR3 is TGTGCCAGCTCACCACCGACCCGGGATGGCTACACCTTC.

This chain joins TRBV28 and TRBJ1-3, with 10 bases identical to TRBD1. In germline, CDR1 is MDHEN, CDR2 SYDVKM. After removal of 7 bases from V and 2 bases from J, the junction contained 5 bases not matched to a gene. The length of the CDR3 is 15 residues. The CDR3 DNA follows: TGTGCCAGCACCCGGGACAGGGGAACTGGAAACACCATATATTTT. Its protein is CASTRDRGTGNTIYF. Full variable domain (remainder filled in from reference TRBV28 and TRBJ1-3): DVKVTQSSRYLVKRTGEKVFLECVQDMDHENMFWYRQDPGLGLRLIYFSYDVKMKEKGDIPEGYSVSREKKERFSLILESASTNQTSMYLCASTRDRGTGNTIYFGEGSWLTVV.

V usage is TRBV5-4 and J usage is TRBJ1-1; no reliable D call. The CDR3 sequence is 13 residues long. From germline, CDR1 is SGHNT and CDR2 YYREEE (reference sequence). V was trimmed by 1 base and J by 6 bases, leaving 10 bases between them. This CDR3 reads CASSLKTRAEAFF. The CDR3 DNA sequence: TGTGCCAGCAGCTTGAAGACTCGAGCTGAAGCTTTCTTT.

The chain recombines TRBV6-5 with TRBJ1-2, with D unresolved. The germline CDR1 and CDR2 sequences are MNHEY and SVGAGI. V was clipped by 5 bases and J by 7 bases, with 14 bases between them. The CDR3 length is 13 residues. CDR3 amino acids: CASSISVAAGYTF. DNA of the CDR3: TGTGCCAGCAGTATAAGTGTGGCGGCTGGCTACACCTTC.

The chain is built from TRBV27 and TRBJ2-5, with D possibly matching TRBD1 (6 bases). Trimming stripped 0 bases from V and 2 bases from J, with 10 bases between. Germline V gene sequence: CDR1 MNHEY, CDR2 SMNVEV (reference sequence). The CDR3 is 15 residues long. The DNA of the CDR3 is TGTGCCAGCAGTTTATCCAGGGGCTCACAAGAGACCCAGTACTTC. Translating gives CASSLSRGSQETQYF.

This chain uses TRBV24-1 with TRBJ2-5, with D perhaps matching TRBD1 (5 bases). V was trimmed by 1 base and J by 4 bases, leaving 15 bases between them. Germline V gene data show CDR1 as KGHDR and CDR2 as SFDVKD. The CDR3 length is 16 residues. This CDR3 reads CATSDFSLTGRETQYF. CDR3 DNA sequence: TGTGCCACCAGTGATTTCTCCCTTACAGGTCGAGAGACCCAGTACTTC.

This rearrangement joins TRBV7-8 to TRBJ2-1; 12 positions match TRBD1. CDR1 and CDR2 from the germline V gene are SGHVS and FQNEAQ. The CDR3 has 18 amino acids. After removal of 6 bases from V and 3 bases from J, the junction contained 12 bases not matched to a gene. The CDR3 protein is CASSWDRGPGGGYNEQFF. The CDR3 DNA reads as TGTGCCAGCAGTTGGGACAGGGGGCCCGGGGGCGGCTACAATGAGCAGTTCTTC.

This sequence joins TRBV7-9 and TRBJ1-2, with TRBD1 as a possible D gene (6 bases). V was cut by 6 bases and J by 4 bases, with 9 bases left in between. This CDR3 contains 12 residues. Looked up from germline, CDR1 is SEHNR and CDR2 is FQNEAQ (reference sequence). CDR3 coding DNA: TGTGCCAGCAGTTCAGGGGTCTATGGCTACACCTTC. Translating it yields CASSSGVYGYTF.

The chain is built from TRBV4-1 and TRBJ2-7; 7 bases fit TRBD1. The germline V gene encodes CDR1 MGHRA and CDR2 YSYEKL. The CDR3 is made up of 14 amino acids. V lost 4 bases and J lost 3; bases outside the gene matches: 6. In nucleotides, the CDR3 is TGCGCCAGCAGCCCGGACAGGCCTTTCTACGAGCAGTACTTC. Encoded protein: CASSPDRPFYEQYF.

The V call is TRBV12-1, the J call TRBJ2-1; the table calls TRBD2, which could not be checked here. TRBV12-1 is a pseudogene segment. This CDR3 spans 18 amino acids. The CDR3 bases are TGTGCCAGCAGCTTTGATTCCACTAGCGGAGCAGGTAGCAATGAGCAGTTCTTC. Translating it yields CASSFDSTSGAGSNEQFF.

The chain couples TRBV28 to TRBJ2-7, with D hard to call. Trimming stripped 5 bases from V and 1 base from J, with 6 bases between. There are 12 residues in the CDR3. Per the germline V gene, CDR1 is MDHEN and CDR2 is SYDVKM. The CDR3 DNA sequence: TGTGCCAGCAGTCTGGAGTCCTACGAGCAGTACTTC. Its protein product is CASSLESYEQYF.

The CDR3 region is CASSFFGLAGFNEQFF. CDR3 in DNA: TGTGCCAGCAGTTTTTTTGGCCTAGCGGGCTTCAATGAGCAGTTCTTC. The chain combines TRBV28 with TRBJ2-1; 8 nucleotides match TRBD2. The germline CDR1 and CDR2 sequences are MDHEN and SYDVKM. CDR3 length: 16 amino acids. The V gene end was trimmed by 3 bases and the J gene end by 6 bases; junction bases not matched to a gene: 10.

This chain connects TRBV3-1 (or the pseudogene TRBV3-2) to TRBJ1-3; the match to TRBD1 covers 10 bases. The CDR3 runs 16 residues. From germline, CDR1 is LGHDT and CDR2 YNNKEL (reference sequence). V shed 0 bases, J shed 2 bases, and the junction held 1 base outside the gene matches. This chain's CDR3 is CASSQETGGPGNTIYF. The DNA for the CDR3 is TGTGCCAGCAGCCAAGAGACAGGGGGCCCTGGAAACACCATATATTTT.

About this clone itself: Other nucleotide sequences in the sample specify the same CDR3. The chain is built from TRBV18 and TRBJ2-7, with a weak D call TRBD2 (6 bases). The ends were cut back, 3 bases at V and 3 bases at J, with 6 bases in the middle. Germline V gene sequence: CDR1 KGHSH, CDR2 LQKENI. This CDR3 has 12 residues. Written as DNA, the CDR3 is TGTGCCAGCTCACCGGGACTCTACGAGCAGTACTTC. Its translation is CASSPGLYEQYF.

This clone was seen a handful of times. The genes are TRBV5-1 and TRBJ2-1; 8 nucleotides agree with TRBD2. CDR1 and CDR2 from the germline V gene are SGHRS and YFSETQ. J lost 6 bases, V lost 2 bases, and 7 bases had no gene match. The CDR3 runs to 15 residues. The DNA of the CDR3 is TGCGCCAGCAGCTTTTCCGGGGGGGCCGGCAATGAGCAGTTCTTC. This encodes CASSFSGGAGNEQFF.

The genes are TRBV11-2 and TRBJ2-7, with TRBD1 matching over 8 bases. The CDR3 runs to 15 residues. J gave up 6 bases and V 1 base, and 8 bases lay outside the gene matches. Germline V gives CDR1 SGHAT, CDR2 FQNNGV. CDR3 residues: CASSLVGQGSGEQYF. The CDR3 region has the DNA TGTGCCAGCAGCTTAGTAGGACAGGGCTCCGGCGAGCAGTACTTC.

This rearrangement joins TRBV18 to TRBJ2-1, with 7 bases aligning to TRBD1. V lost 6 bases to trimming and J lost 2 bases; unmatched junction nucleotides: 1. Germline V gene data show CDR1 as KGHSH and CDR2 as LQKENI. The length of the CDR3 is 13 residues. The chain's CDR3 is CASSTGTYNEQFF. In DNA, the CDR3 is TGTGCCAGCTCGACAGGGACCTACAATGAGCAGTTCTTC.

This chain connects TRBV11-3 to TRBJ2-7; tentative D call: TRBD1 (5 bases). The germline V gene has CDR1 SGHNT and CDR2 YENEEA. CDR3 length: 13 residues. Trimming shortened V by 3 bases and J by 2 bases, and 8 bases separated the two germline ends. The CDR3 region has the DNA TGTGCCAGCAGCTTTTCGACAGCCTACGAGCAGTACTTC. Amino acids: CASSFSTAYEQYF.

J is TRBJ1-4 and V is TRBV10-3; the D is unclear. In germline, CDR1 is ENHRY, CDR2 SYGVKD. The CDR3 runs to 16 residues. V was cut by 2 bases and J by 1 base, with 11 bases left in between. The CDR3 loop is CAISEGQGETNEKLFF. CDR3 nucleotide sequence: TGTGCCATCAGTGAGGGCCAAGGAGAAACTAATGAAAAACTGTTTTTT.

V and J are TRBV6-5 and TRBJ2-1; 7 bases align to TRBD1. CDR1 is MNHEY, CDR2 SVGAGI, per germline. Trimming took 5 bases from V and 6 from J; bases not matched to a gene: 7. This CDR3 contains 14 residues. The CDR3 DNA reads as TGTGCCAGCAGTATCCAGGGGGAACGCAATGAGCAGTTCTTC. Protein product: CASSIQGERNEQFF.